The sequence of this TCR beta chain was determined in a study of T cell responses to AZD1222 COVID-19 vaccine. Findings and caveats of the study: At study baseline, merely over 5 AZD1222 recipients were seropositive.

Measured with immunoSEQ multiplex PCR; TCRdb has only the in-frame clones, and not every one. The sample includes fewer than 120,000 clones, less than 95% of them seen just once. The CDR3 is made up of 14 amino acids. Germline values: CDR1 LNHDA, CDR2 SQIVND (reference sequence). Trimming took 6 bases from V and 3 from J, leaving 12 bases between them. Of note for this clone: What it binds is not known.

The sample was peripheral blood, taken on day 0 of AZD1222 vaccination. This sequence originates from an adult in good health. The chain joins TRBV19 to TRBJ1-5; D call uncertain. The DNA of the CDR3 is TGTGCCAGTAGCGTCGGGCATCACAATCAGCCCCAGCATTTT. Protein sequence: CASSVGHHNQPQHF.